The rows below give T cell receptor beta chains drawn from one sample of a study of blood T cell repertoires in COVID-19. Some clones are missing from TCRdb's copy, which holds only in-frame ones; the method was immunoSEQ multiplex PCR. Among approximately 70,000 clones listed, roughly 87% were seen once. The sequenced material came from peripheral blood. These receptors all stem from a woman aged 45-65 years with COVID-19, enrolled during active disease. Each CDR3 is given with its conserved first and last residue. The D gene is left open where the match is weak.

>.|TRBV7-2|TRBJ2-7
CASSLSYRAYEQYF
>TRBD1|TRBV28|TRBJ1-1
CASSLWTGQGHLLGTEAFF
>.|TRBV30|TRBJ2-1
CAWTRSLGGDDNEQFF
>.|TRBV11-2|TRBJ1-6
CASSWDYRSSNSPLHF
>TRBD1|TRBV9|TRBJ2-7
CASSAGTGRYEQYF
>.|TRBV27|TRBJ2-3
CASSLVILGVGTQYF
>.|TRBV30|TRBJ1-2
CAWSTGFGYTF
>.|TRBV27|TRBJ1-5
CASSPSAGWGNQPQHF
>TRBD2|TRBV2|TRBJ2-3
CASRRGGRRGTDTQYF
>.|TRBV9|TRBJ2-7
CASSVGGSGAYEQYF
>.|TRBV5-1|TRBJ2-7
CASSLVGLYEQYF
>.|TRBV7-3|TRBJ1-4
CASRPSGGGNEKLFF
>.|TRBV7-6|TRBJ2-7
CASSFRTDSYEQYF
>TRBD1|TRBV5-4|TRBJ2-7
CASSMDRFVYEQYF
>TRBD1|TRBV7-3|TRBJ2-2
CASSGGTGTTGELFF
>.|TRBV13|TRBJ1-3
CASRSGHSGNTIYF
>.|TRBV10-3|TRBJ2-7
CAISGGPGEQYF